This T cell receptor beta chain is from a study of T cell responses to AZD1222 COVID-19 vaccine. In the study overall: Pooled samples include second doses given at about 4 or 12 weeks.

Sequenced by immunoSEQ multiplex PCR; TCRdb stores in-frame clones only, minus some. The data contain roughly 120,000 clones, roughly 90% of them singletons. Of note for this clone: Its matching antigen is unknown.

Study outcomes and limitations: The study found vaccine-associated CD4 TCRs spanning spike, dominant at 160-218 and 743-854. Donors in the cohort were predominantly white British and more often female, and clonal diversity was possibly underestimated.

Trimming stripped 5 bases from V and 1 base from J, with 3 bases between. This CDR3 spans 12 amino acids. CDR1 is SEHNR, CDR2 FQNEAQ, per germline (reference sequence). The sample in question was peripheral blood, obtained on day 0 of AZD1222 vaccination. This chain connects TRBV7-9 to TRBJ1-5; D is uncertain. This TCR derives from an adult in good health. In nucleotides, the CDR3 is TGTGCCAGCAGCCGCAGCAATCAGCCCCAGCATTTT. Its translation is CASSRSNQPQHF.